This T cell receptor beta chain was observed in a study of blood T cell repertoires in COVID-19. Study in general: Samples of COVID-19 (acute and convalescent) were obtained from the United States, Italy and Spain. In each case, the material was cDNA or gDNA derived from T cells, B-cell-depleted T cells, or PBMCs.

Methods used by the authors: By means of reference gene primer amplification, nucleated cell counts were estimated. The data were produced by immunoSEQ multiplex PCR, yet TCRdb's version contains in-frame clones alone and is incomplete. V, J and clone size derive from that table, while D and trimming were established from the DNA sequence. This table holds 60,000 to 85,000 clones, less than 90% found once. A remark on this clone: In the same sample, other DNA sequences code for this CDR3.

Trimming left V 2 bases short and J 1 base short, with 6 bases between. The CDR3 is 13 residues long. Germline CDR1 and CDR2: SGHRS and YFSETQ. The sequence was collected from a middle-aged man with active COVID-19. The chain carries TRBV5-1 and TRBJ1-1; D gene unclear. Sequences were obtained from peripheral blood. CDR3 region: CASSFRENTEAFF. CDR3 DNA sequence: TGCGCCAGCAGCTTCCGGGAGAACACTGAAGCTTTCTTT.